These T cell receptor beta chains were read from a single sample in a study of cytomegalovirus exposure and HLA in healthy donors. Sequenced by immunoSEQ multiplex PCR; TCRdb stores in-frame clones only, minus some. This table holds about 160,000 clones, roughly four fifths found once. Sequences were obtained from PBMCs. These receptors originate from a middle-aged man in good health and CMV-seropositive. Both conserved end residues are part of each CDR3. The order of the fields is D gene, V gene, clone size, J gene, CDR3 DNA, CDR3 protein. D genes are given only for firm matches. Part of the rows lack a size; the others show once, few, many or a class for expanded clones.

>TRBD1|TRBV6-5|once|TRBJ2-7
TGTGCCAGCAGTAACCGGGACAGGGGATCCTACGAGCAGTACTTC
CASSNRDRGSYEQYF
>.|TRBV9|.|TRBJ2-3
TGTGCCAGCAGCGCCTTACTCGACACAGATACGCAGTATTTT
CASSALLDTDTQYF
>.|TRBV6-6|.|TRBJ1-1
TGTGCCAGCAGTTACCTCAACACTGAAGCTTTCTTT
CASSYLNTEAFF
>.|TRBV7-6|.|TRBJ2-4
TGTGCCAGCAGCCAAACTGGACTGTCTAGCGAACTAGCCAAAAACATTCAGTACTTC
CASSQTGLSSELAKNIQYF
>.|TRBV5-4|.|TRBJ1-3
TGTGCCTCCCGTCCTGGGGGGGAGGCAGGGGGAAACACCATATATTTT
CASRPGGEAGGNTIYF
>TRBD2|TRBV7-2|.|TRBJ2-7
TGTGCCAGCAGCCTGAAAACCGGGACTAGCAGATACGAGCAGTACTTC
CASSLKTGTSRYEQYF
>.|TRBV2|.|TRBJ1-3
TGTGCCAGCATGGGGCAGGGGAAGGCCAGCTCTGGAAACACCATATATTTT
CASMGQGKASSGNTIYF
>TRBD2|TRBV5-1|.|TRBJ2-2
TGCGCCAGCAGCTTGGAACTAGCGGGAAGTCGGAACACCGGGGAGCTGTTTTTT
CASSLELAGSRNTGELFF
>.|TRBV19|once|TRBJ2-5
TGTGCCAGTAGTACCACTAGAGCGGAGACCCAGTACTTC
CASSTTRAETQYF
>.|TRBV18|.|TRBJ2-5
TGTGCCAGCTCGGCCTCAGGGGCCAGGGAGACCCAGTACTTC
CASSASGARETQYF
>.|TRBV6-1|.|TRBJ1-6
TGTGCCAGCAGTGAACTCAGGGATAATTCACCCCTCCACTTT
CASSELRDNSPLHF
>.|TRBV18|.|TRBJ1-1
TGTGCCAGCTCACCACCGGACAGCACTGAAGCTTTCTTT
CASSPPDSTEAFF
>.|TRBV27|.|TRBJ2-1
TGTGCCAGCAGTTTATTGGGAGGGGGATCCTACAATGAGCAGTTCTTC
CASSLLGGGSYNEQFF
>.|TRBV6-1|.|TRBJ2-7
TGTGCCAGCAGTGAAGTCCCAGGGGGGTTTTACGAGCAGTACTTC
CASSEVPGGFYEQYF
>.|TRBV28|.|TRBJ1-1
TGTGCCAGCAGTTTTCCCACCGGGACGGCGGGGACGGGAGCTTTCTTT
CASSFPTGTAGTGAFF
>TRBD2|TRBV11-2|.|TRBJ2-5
TGTGCCAGCAGCTTAGCAGCTAGCGGGATGGGGGAGACCCAGTACTTC
CASSLAASGMGETQYF
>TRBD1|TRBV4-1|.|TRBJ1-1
TGCGCCAGCAGCCAAGAGGACAGGAGGACTGAAGCTTTCTTT
CASSQEDRRTEAFF
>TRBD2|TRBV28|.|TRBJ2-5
TGTGCCAGCATTGGGCTAGCGGCACGGGAGACCCAGTACTTC
CASIGLAARETQYF
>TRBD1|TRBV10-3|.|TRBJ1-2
TGTGCCATCAGTGAGACGGACAGGGAGAGAAACTATGGCTACACCTTC
CAISETDRERNYGYTF
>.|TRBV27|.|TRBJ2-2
TGTGCCAGCAGTCCGGGGGGCGGGTTGGCCGGGGAGCTGTTTTTT
CASSPGGGLAGELFF
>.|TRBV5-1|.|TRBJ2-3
TGCGCCAGCAGGGTGGGGGCTAGCACAGATACGCAGTATTTT
CASRVGASTDTQYF
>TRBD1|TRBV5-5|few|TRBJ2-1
TGTGCCAGCAGCCAGACAGGGGGACGCAGGTACAATGAGCAGTTCTTC
CASSQTGGRRYNEQFF
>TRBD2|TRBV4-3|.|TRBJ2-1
TGCGCCAGCAGCCAAGGGGGACTAGCGGGAGTAAATGAGCAGTTCTTC
CASSQGGLAGVNEQFF
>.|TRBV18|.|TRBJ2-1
TGTGCCAGCTCACCACCGGGCCTTTTCTCCTACAATGAGCAGTTCTTC
CASSPPGLFSYNEQFF
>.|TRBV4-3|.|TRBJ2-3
TGCGCCAGCAGCCGAGCGTTGGGGGGAACTAGCACAGATACGCAGTATTTT
CASSRALGGTSTDTQYF
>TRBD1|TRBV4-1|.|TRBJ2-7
TGCGCCAGCAGGCAAGCAGGGGGCGGCGGGTACGAGCAGTACTTC
CASRQAGGGGYEQYF
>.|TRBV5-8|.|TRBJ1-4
TGTGCCAGCAGCGGAAGGACAGCACGGGGCGAAAAACTGTTTTTT
CASSGRTARGEKLFF
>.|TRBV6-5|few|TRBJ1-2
TGTGCCAGCAGTTTATCGGCGGGCGGCGGCTACACCTTC
CASSLSAGGGYTF
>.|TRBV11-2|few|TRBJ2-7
TGTGCCAGCAGCCCTCCGGGACTCAGCTACGAGCAGTACTTC
CASSPPGLSYEQYF
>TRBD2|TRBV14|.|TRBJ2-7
TGTGCCAGCAGCCGCCTAGCGGGAGTTGGCTACGAGCAGTACTTC
CASSRLAGVGYEQYF
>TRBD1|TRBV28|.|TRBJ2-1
TGTGCCAGCAGTTCCGCCACGGGACAGGGACACAATGAGCAGTTCTTC
CASSSATGQGHNEQFF
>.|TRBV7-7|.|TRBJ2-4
TGTGCTAGCAGCCGCTCCCCGGGCAAAAACATTCAGTACTTC
CASSRSPGKNIQYF
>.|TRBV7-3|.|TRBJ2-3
TGTGCCAGCAGCTTGACTGGGCAGGGGACAGATACGCAGTATTTT
CASSLTGQGTDTQYF
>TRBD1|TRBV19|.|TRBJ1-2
TGTGCCAGTAGTATAGCCCGAGGGGGCGCCTACTATGGCTACACCTTC
CASSIARGGAYYGYTF
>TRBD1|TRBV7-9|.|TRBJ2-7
TGTGCCAGCAGCTTAGATCCCGGGACAGCCCCAACCTACGAGCAGTACTTC
CASSLDPGTAPTYEQYF
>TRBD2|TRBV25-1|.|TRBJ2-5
TGTGCCAGCAGTGAACCCCGGCCAGCGGGGACCAGAGAGACCCAGTACTTC
CASSEPRPAGTRETQYF
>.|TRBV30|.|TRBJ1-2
TGTGCCTGGAGTGCGGACACCGATGGCTACACCTTC
CAWSADTDGYTF
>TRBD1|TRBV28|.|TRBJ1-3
TGTGCCAGCAGTCTGGGACAGCCTGGTGGAAACACCATATATTTT
CASSLGQPGGNTIYF
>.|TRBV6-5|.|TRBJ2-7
TGTGCCAGCAGTTACGGGCAGGGGGAGGTGGAGGAGCAGTACTTC
CASSYGQGEVEEQYF
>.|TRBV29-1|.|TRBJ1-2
TGCAGCGTTGAGAGATCTAACTATGGCTACACCTTC
CSVERSNYGYTF
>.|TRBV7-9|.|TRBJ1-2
TGTGCCAGCAGCGTACGCGGTGGCTACACCTTC
CASSVRGGYTF
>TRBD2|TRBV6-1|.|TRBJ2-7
TGTGCCAGCAAACAGGTCGGGGGGACCTACGAGCAGTACTTC
CASKQVGGTYEQYF